This TCR beta chain was obtained from a study of tumor and adjacent non-tumor tissue in lung cancer. Study-level points and caveats: Significantly higher TCR diversity was found in tumor than normal lung.

RNA was extracted from bulk tissue without any cell sorting. This non-tumor lung sample came from over 3 cm beyond the tumor edge. Chemotherapy-naive patients with new lung cancer underwent thoracic surgery in China, August–November 2014. CDR1 and CDR2 (germline): DFQATT, SNEGSKA (reference sequence). The CDR3 has 18 amino acids. Details on this clonotype: Its specificity is not known. A read error may produce the germline difference seen at one junction end.

Three rounds of nested PCR, following a modified ARM-PCR protocol, produced the TCRbeta library. One entry per CDR3 protein, called by TCRdb with MiXCR from the multiplex PCR reads. The data hold around 100,000 distinct CDR3 sequences, with 65% observed a single time. Sequenced sample: distant non-tumor lung tissue. The chain joins TRBV20-1 to TRBJ2-3, with 13 bases lining up with TRBD2. The source is a man aged 25-45 years with non-small cell lung cancer. CDR3 region: CTARPTGLAGLIIDTQYF. The CDR3 coding sequence is TGCACTGCTAGACCTACGGGACTAGCGGGGTTGATCATAGATACGCAGTATTTT.